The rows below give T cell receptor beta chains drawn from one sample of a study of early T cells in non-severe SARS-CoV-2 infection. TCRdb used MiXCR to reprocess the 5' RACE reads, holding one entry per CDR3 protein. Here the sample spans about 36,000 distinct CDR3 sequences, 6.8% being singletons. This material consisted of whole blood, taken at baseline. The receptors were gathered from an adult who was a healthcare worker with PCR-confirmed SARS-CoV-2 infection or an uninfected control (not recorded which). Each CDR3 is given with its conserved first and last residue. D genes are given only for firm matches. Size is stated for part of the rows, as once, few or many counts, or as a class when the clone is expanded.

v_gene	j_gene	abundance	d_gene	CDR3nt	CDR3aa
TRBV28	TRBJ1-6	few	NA	TGTGCCAGCAGTTTGCCCTCTGATTCACCCCTCCACTTT	CASSLPSDSPLHF
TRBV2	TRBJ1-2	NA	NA	TGTGCCAGCAAGTACGACACTGAAGGCTACACCTTC	CASKYDTEGYTF
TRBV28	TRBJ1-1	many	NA	TGTGCCAGCAGTCCCAGCCCGATGACAGCTGAAGCTTTCTTT	CASSPSPMTAEAFF
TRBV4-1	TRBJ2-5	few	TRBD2	TGCGCCAGCAGCCAAAAAGCGGGAGGCCTCCAGAGGGAGACCCAGTACTTC	CASSQKAGGLQRETQYF
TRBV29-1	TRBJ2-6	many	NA	TGCAGCGTGCGCGTCTCTGGGGCCAACGTCCTGACTTTC	CSVRVSGANVLTF
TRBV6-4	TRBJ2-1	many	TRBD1	TGTGCCAGCAGCCGGGACAGGGGCTCCAATGAGCAGTTCTTC	CASSRDRGSNEQFF
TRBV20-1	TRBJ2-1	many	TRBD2	TGCAGTGCTAGAGCCTTAAGCGGGAGCCGGTACAATGAGCAGTTCTTC	CSARALSGSRYNEQFF
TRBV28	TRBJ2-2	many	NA	TGTGCCAGCAGTAAAGAAAAGCTGTTTTTT	CASSKEKLFF
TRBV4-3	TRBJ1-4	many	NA	TGCGCCAGCAGCCAAGTCGTTGCAGGACATGGTGAAAAACTGTTTTTT	CASSQVVAGHGEKLFF
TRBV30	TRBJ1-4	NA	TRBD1	TGTGCCTGGCGGAGGGGGACAGAGAATGAAAAACTGTTTTTT	CAWRRGTENEKLFF
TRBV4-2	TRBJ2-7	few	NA	TGTGCCAGCAGCCGCGAGCGGAACTCCTACGAGCAGTACTTC	CASSRERNSYEQYF
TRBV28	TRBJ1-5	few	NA	TGTGCCAGCAGAAGGAGACCGGGGGGCGAGAAGTATCAGCCCCAGCATTTT	CASRRRPGGEKYQPQHF
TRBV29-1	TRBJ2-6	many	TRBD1	TGCAGCGTGTCCGGGACAGGGATCTCTGGGGCCAACGTCCTGACTTTC	CSVSGTGISGANVLTF
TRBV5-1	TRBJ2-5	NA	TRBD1	TGCGCCAGCAGCCGGGACAGAAGGCGAGAGACCCAGTACTTC	CASSRDRRRETQYF
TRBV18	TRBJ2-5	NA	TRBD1	TGTGCCAGCTCACCGGGACAGCAACAAGAGACCCAGTACTTC	CASSPGQQQETQYF
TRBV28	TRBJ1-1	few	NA	TGTGCCAGCAGGGCACGGGGAAGGAGAATCAACACTGAAGCTTTCTTT	CASRARGRRINTEAFF
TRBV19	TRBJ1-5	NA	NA	TGTGCCAGTAGTGCCCCGGACAGAGAAGGCAATCAGCCCCAGCATTTT	CASSAPDREGNQPQHF
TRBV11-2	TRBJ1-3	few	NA	TGTGCCAGCAGCTTGGGGGGACCCCTATATTTT	CASSLGGPLYF
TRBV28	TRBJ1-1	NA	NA	TGTGCCAGCAGTCGGGGGGCTGAAGCTTTCTTT	CASSRGAEAFF
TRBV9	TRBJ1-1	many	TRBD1	TGTGCCAGCAGCGTAGAGGGTCAGGGGGCCATGAACACTGAAGCTTTCTTT	CASSVEGQGAMNTEAFF
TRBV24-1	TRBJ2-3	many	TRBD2	TGTGCCACCACTACGGGAGGAAAGAGGGATACGCAGTATTTT	CATTTGGKRDTQYF
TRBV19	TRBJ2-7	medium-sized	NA	TGTGCCAGTAGTATATCGTGGGGCGGGGGCCTGGAAGAGCAGTACTTC	CASSISWGGGLEEQYF
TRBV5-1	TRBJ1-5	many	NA	TGCGCCAGCAGCTTGGAGGGAACCTGGAATCAGCCCCAGCATTTT	CASSLEGTWNQPQHF
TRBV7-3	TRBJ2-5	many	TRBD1	TGTGCCAGCAGCTTTACCGGGACAGCAGAGACCCAGTACTTC	CASSFTGTAETQYF
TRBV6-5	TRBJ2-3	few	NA	TGTGCCAGCCTCCTGGGAGATACGCAGTATTTT	CASLLGDTQYF
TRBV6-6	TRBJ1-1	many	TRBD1	TGTGCCAGCAGTTTTGGAGGACAGGCCAAAACTGAAGCTTTCTTT	CASSFGGQAKTEAFF
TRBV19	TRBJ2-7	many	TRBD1	TGTGCCAGTAGTATTGCGGTGGGACAGGGATACGAGCAGTACTTC	CASSIAVGQGYEQYF
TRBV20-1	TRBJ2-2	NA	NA	TGCAGTGCTAGAGAGGCCGGGATTCCCGGGGAGCTGTTTTTT	CSAREAGIPGELFF
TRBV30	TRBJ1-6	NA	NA	TGTGCCTGGAGTCCCGGGACCCTTAATTCACCCCTCCACTTT	CAWSPGTLNSPLHF
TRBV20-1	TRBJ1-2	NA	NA	TGCAGTGCTAGAGGGACGGACCTCGCTAACTATGGCTACACCTTC	CSARGTDLANYGYTF
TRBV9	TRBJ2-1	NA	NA	TGTGCCAGCAGCGTAAATGTGGACTTTGGAGGTTCCTACAATGAGCAGTTCTTC	CASSVNVDFGGSYNEQFF
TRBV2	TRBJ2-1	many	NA	TGTGCCAGCCGGTACAATGAGCAGTTCTTC	CASRYNEQFF
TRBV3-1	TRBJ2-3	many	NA	TGTGCCAGCAGCACGGCGGCAGATACGCAGTATTTT	CASSTAADTQYF
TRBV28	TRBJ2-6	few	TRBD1	TGTGCCAGCAAGCCAACAGGGGGCAACCCTGGGGCCAACGTCCTGACTTTC	CASKPTGGNPGANVLTF
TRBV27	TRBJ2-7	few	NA	TGTGCCAGCAGTTTCTCTGGTCTCTCCTACGAGCAGTACTTC	CASSFSGLSYEQYF
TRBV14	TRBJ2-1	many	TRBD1	TGTGCCAGCAGCGCCCGGGACAGGCCCGTCGATGAGCAGTTCTTC	CASSARDRPVDEQFF
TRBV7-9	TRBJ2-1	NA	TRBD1	TGTGCCAGCAGCTTAAGGAGACAGGGGGGCTATGAGCAGTTCTTC	CASSLRRQGGYEQFF
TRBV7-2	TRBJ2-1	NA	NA	TGTGCCAGCAGCTTAGCTAGCGCCGATGAGCAGTTCTTC	CASSLASADEQFF
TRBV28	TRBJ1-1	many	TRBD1	TGTGCCAGCAATCCTACAGGGGGTGGCACTGAAGCTTTCTTT	CASNPTGGGTEAFF
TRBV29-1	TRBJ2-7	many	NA	TGCAGCGTTATCACAGGTCAAGTCTACGAGCAGTACTTC	CSVITGQVYEQYF
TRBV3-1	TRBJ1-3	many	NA	TGTGCCAGCAGCCTTCAGGACAGAGCTGGAAACACCATATATTTT	CASSLQDRAGNTIYF
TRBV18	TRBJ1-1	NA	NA	TGTGCCAGCTCACTTGGACAGACTTTTGAAGCTTTCTTT	CASSLGQTFEAFF
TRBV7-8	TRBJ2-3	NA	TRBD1	TGTGCCAGCAGCTTAAGGACAGGGACGAGCACAGATACGCAGTATTTT	CASSLRTGTSTDTQYF